Listed below are T cell receptor beta chains from one sample, sequenced in a study of cytomegalovirus exposure and HLA in healthy donors. Here immunoSEQ multiplex PCR was the method, and the copy in TCRdb shows in-frame clones only, minus some. The sample records about 120,000 clones, about four fifths being singletons. Sequenced input: PBMCs. The receptors were sampled from a woman aged 18-29 years in good health and CMV-seronegative. Both conserved end residues are part of each CDR3. A D gene is named only where the DNA matches it firmly. Clone size, where shown, is once, few, many, or a class for clones that have expanded.

d_gene	v_gene	abundance	j_gene	CDR3aa	CDR3nt
.	TRBV7-6	.	TRBJ1-2	CASSPRGRGYTF	TGTGCCAGCAGCCCAAGGGGAAGAGGCTACACCTTC
TRBD1	TRBV2	.	TRBJ2-6	CASSLQTTGAGANVLTF	TGTGCCAGCAGCCTACAGACAACAGGGGCTGGGGCCAACGTCCTGACTTTC
TRBD2	TRBV6-6	once	TRBJ2-2	CASRTAGLAPGELFF	TGTGCCAGCAGAACGGCGGGACTAGCGCCCGGGGAGCTGTTTTTT
.	TRBV9	.	TRBJ2-6	CASSERTGSSGANGLTF	TGTGCCAGCAGCGAGAGGACCGGGAGCTCTGGGGCCAACGGCCTGACTTTC
.	TRBV6-5	few	TRBJ1-1	CASRGRVFGNTEAFF	TGTGCCAGCAGGGGCAGGGTCTTTGGGAACACTGAAGCTTTCTTT
.	TRBV30	.	TRBJ1-5	CALSRGGGQPQHF	TGCGCCCTTTCTCGGGGGGGCGGTCAGCCCCAGCATTTT
TRBD1	TRBV5-1	.	TRBJ2-5	CASSLMPGQGKETQYF	TGCGCCAGCAGCTTGATGCCGGGACAGGGCAAAGAGACCCAGTACTTC
.	TRBV4-1	.	TRBJ1-2	CASSQAWGDLRTEGYTF	TGCGCCAGCAGCCAAGCCTGGGGGGACCTCCGGACCGAAGGCTACACCTTC
.	TRBV27	.	TRBJ1-2	CASRLDSRDGYTF	TGTGCCAGCAGACTGGACTCGAGGGATGGCTACACCTTC
TRBD2	TRBV6-4	.	TRBJ2-1	CASSGLAGDNEQFF	TGTGCCAGCAGTGGACTAGCGGGAGACAATGAGCAGTTCTTC
TRBD2	TRBV4-2	.	TRBJ2-4	CASSPGSGVNSQYF	TGTGCCAGCAGCCCCGGTAGCGGGGTAAACAGTCAGTACTTC
.	TRBV4-1	.	TRBJ1-1	CASSQVGGEAFF	TGCGCCAGCAGCCAAGTCGGAGGCGAAGCTTTCTTT
.	TRBV5-1	once	TRBJ1-5	CASSLRGARVGNQPQHF	TGCGCCAGCAGCTTGCGGGGGGCGCGGGTTGGTAATCAGCCCCAGCATTTT
TRBD2	TRBV9	few	TRBJ2-7	CASSETSGYEQYF	TGTGCCAGCAGCGAGACTAGCGGCTACGAGCAGTACTTC
TRBD1	TRBV28	.	TRBJ2-5	CASSLDREETQYF	TGTGCCAGCAGTTTGGACAGGGAAGAGACCCAGTACTTC
.	TRBV6-5	.	TRBJ2-5	CASSYSGGYQETQYF	TGTGCCAGCAGTTACTCGGGGGGTTACCAAGAGACCCAGTACTTC
TRBD2	TRBV11-2	.	TRBJ2-1	CASSLAFLAGGSYNEQFF	TGTGCCAGCAGCTTAGCCTTCCTAGCGGGAGGATCGTACAATGAGCAGTTCTTC
.	TRBV5-1	.	TRBJ1-5	CASSLAAGANQPQHF	TGCGCCAGCAGCTTGGCCGCAGGGGCAAATCAGCCCCAGCATTTT
.	TRBV21-1	.	TRBJ1-4	CASSWDSEKLFF	TGTGCCAGCAGCTGGGACTCTGAAAAACTGTTTTTT
.	TRBV13	.	TRBJ1-2	CASSSSRGVYTF	TGTGCCAGCAGCTCAAGTCGGGGGGTCTACACCTTC
.	TRBV7-2	.	TRBJ2-5	CASSFSGVGAFETQYF	TGTGCCAGCAGCTTTTCGGGGGTAGGCGCGTTTGAGACCCAGTACTTC
TRBD2	TRBV5-1	.	TRBJ2-7	CASSLDGTSFYEQYF	TGCGCCAGCAGCTTGGACGGGACTAGCTTCTACGAGCAGTACTTC
TRBD2	TRBV7-9	.	TRBJ2-7	CASSFLRGGSYEQYF	TGTGCCAGCAGCTTTTTACGGGGGGGATCCTACGAGCAGTACTTC
TRBD1	TRBV18	once	TRBJ2-7	CASSLTDRGAYEQYF	TGTGCCAGCTCCCTAACGGACAGGGGCGCCTACGAGCAGTACTTC
TRBD2	TRBV6-1	.	TRBJ2-7	CASSEPGGSDEQYF	TGTGCCAGCAGTGAACCGGGAGGGTCCGACGAGCAGTACTTC
.	TRBV27	few	TRBJ2-5	CASSFGHQETQYF	TGTGCCAGCAGTTTCGGTCATCAAGAGACCCAGTACTTC
TRBD2	TRBV5-8	.	TRBJ2-7	CASSLALTSGTYSYEQYF	TGTGCCAGCAGCTTGGCCCTGACTAGCGGGACCTACTCCTACGAGCAGTACTTC
TRBD1	TRBV5-8	once	TRBJ2-1	CASSRGGADYNEQFF	TGTGCCAGCAGTAGAGGGGGCGCGGACTACAATGAGCAGTTCTTC
.	TRBV4-3	few	TRBJ1-1	CASSPNFRSPGEAFF	TGCGCCAGCAGCCCGAACTTTCGATCCCCAGGGGAAGCTTTCTTT
TRBD2	TRBV5-1	.	TRBJ2-3	CASSLGLAGGGTDTQYF	TGCGCCAGCAGCTTGGGACTAGCGGGAGGCGGCACAGATACGCAGTATTTT
TRBD2	TRBV9	.	TRBJ2-4	CASSARGGSGGGKNIQYF	TGTGCCAGCAGCGCGCGAGGGGGGAGCGGGGGAGGTAAAAACATTCAGTACTTC
.	TRBV27	.	TRBJ1-5	CASSSSSGRAGNQPQHF	TGTGCCAGCAGTTCCTCGAGCGGTAGGGCAGGCAATCAGCCCCAGCATTTT
TRBD1	TRBV5-1	.	TRBJ1-5	CASSLGGQGADQPQHF	TGCGCCAGCAGCTTGGGGGGACAGGGGGCTGATCAGCCCCAGCATTTT
.	TRBV19	.	TRBJ2-6	CASSISGGANGLTF	TGTGCCAGTAGTATTTCTGGAGGGGCCAACGGCCTGACTTTC
.	TRBV5-6	.	TRBJ2-1	CASSRLAGLVNEQFF	TGTGCCAGCAGTAGATTGGCAGGGCTAGTCAATGAGCAGTTCTTC
.	TRBV27	.	TRBJ1-1	CASTLNSGVGQAFF	TGTGCCAGCACCCTGAACAGCGGGGTTGGTCAAGCTTTCTTT
.	TRBV6-5	.	TRBJ2-3	CASRGRTDTQYF	TGTGCCAGCAGGGGCCGCACAGATACGCAGTATTTT